This T cell receptor beta chain was identified in a study of spatial heterogeneity in lung cancer. TCRdb re-derived calls from the 5' RACE reads in MiXCR, one entry per CDR3 protein. Seen here are about 45,000 distinct CDR3 sequences, 6.5% to 7% observed once, and the top ten hold about 39%. V lost 2 bases, J lost 0 bases, and 11 bases lay in between. Germline V CDR1 and CDR2: DFQATT, SNEGSKA (reference sequence). The CDR3 is 15 residues long. Time point defined: sample taken at primary tumor resection. This clonotype was found many times. This receptor was identified in a female donor with early-stage non-small cell lung cancer. The rearrangement uses TRBV20-1 and TRBJ1-5; D unclear. The specimen comprised PBMCs, sampled at surgery. The CDR3 coding sequence is TGCAGTGCTAGAAACAGACTATATAGCAATCAGCCCCAGCATTTT. It yields the protein CSARNRLYSNQPQHF.